This TCR beta chain was sequenced for a study of blood T cell repertoires in COVID-19. Study summary: The origin of the acute and convalescent COVID-19 samples was the United States, Italy and Spain. In each case, the material was cDNA or gDNA derived from T cells, B-cell-depleted T cells, or PBMCs.

This clone appeared once. Authors' analysis steps: Reference gene primer amplification yielded estimated nucleated cell counts. The assay was immunoSEQ multiplex PCR, and TCRdb's table has in-frame clones only and misses some. The V and J calls and clone size are taken from that table; D and trimming were inferred from the DNA. Of about 380,000 clones listed, about 85% are singletons. The sequenced sample was peripheral blood. The TCR originated in a woman aged 18-30 years with acute or convalescent COVID-19.

The CDR3 DNA sequence: TGTGCCAGCAGCTTAGATGCTCGGGGGAGGGCCGAGCAGTACTTC. Translated, it gives CASSLDARGRAEQYF. The genes are TRBV7-6 and TRBJ2-7; 7 nucleotides agree with TRBD2. V dropped 1 base and J dropped 6; count of bases not matched to a gene: 9. This CDR3 comprises 15 residues. Per the germline V gene, CDR1 is SGHVS and CDR2 is FNYEAQ. Full variable domain (remainder filled in from reference TRBV7-6 and TRBJ2-7): GAGVSQSPRYKVTKRGQDVALRCDPISGHVSLYWYRQALGQGPEFLTYFNYEAQQDKSGLPNDRFSAERPEGSISTLTIQRTEQRDSAMYRCASSLDARGRAEQYFGPGTRLTVT.